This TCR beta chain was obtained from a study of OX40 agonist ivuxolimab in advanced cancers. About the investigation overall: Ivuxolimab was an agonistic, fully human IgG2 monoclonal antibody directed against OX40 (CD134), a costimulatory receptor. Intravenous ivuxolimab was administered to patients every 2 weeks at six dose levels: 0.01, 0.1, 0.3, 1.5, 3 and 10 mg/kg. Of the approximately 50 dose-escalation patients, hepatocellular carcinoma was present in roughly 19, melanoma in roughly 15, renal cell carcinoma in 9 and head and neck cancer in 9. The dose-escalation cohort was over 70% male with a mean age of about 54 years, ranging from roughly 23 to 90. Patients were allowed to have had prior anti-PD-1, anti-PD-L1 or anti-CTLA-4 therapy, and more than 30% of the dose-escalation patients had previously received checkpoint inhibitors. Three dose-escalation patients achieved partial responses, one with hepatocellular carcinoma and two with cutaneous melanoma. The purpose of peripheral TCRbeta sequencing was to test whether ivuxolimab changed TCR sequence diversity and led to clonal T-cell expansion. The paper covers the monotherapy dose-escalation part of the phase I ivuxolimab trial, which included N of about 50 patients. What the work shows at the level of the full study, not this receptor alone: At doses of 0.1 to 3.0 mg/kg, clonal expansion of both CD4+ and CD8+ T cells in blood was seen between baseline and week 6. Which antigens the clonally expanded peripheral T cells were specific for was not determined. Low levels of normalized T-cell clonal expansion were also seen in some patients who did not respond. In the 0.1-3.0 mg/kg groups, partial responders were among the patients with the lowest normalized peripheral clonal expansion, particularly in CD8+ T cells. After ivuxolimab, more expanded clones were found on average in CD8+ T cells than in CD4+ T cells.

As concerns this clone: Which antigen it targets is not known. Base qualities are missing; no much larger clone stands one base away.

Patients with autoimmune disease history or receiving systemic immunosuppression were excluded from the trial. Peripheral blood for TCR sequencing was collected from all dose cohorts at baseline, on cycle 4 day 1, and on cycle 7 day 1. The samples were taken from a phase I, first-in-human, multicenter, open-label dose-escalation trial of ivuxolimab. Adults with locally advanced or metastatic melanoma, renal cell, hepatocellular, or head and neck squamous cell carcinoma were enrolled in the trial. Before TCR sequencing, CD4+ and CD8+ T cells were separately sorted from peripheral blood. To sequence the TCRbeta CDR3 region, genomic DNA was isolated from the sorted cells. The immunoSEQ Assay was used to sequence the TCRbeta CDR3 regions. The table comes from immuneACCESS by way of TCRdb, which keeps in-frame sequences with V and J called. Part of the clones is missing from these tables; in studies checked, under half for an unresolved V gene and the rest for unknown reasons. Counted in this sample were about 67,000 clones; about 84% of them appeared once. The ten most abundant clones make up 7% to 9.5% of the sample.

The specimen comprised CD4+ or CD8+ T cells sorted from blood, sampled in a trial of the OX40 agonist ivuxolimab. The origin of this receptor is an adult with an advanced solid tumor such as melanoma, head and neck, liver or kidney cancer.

The DNA is as follows: TGTGCCAGCAGCTTAGCGCGCTTAGGGGTGGAGGGCTACACCTTC. It translates as CASSLARLGVEGYTF. The chain uses TRBV7-2 and TRBJ1-2, and the D gene may be TRBD1, 5 bases matching. Per the germline V gene, SGHTA is the CDR1 and FQGNSA is the CDR2. V and J lose 0 bases and 8 bases, and a span of 16 bases separates them. The CDR3 covers 15 residues, taking in both the cysteine and the phenylalanine. Only the CDR3 DNA is retained, 45 bases long and in frame from the first base.